This note documents a single T cell receptor beta chain sequence. The antigen is undetermined. This entry comes from a study of OX40 agonist ivuxolimab in advanced cancers. Study as a whole: Every 2 weeks, patients received ivuxolimab intravenously, dosed at 0.01 to 10 mg/kg. Participants could have had prior anti-PD-1, anti-PD-L1 or anti-CTLA-4 therapy, and less than 45% had some.

Patients who had autoimmune disease history or got systemic immunosuppression were left out. The method was immunoSEQ multiplex PCR; TCRdb's version includes in-frame clones alone and lacks a portion of them. Of tens of thousands of clones listed, about 91% are singletons. General study points: On average, a greater number of expanded clones characterised CD8+ T cells relative to CD4+.

Trimming took 2 bases from V and 3 from J; bases not matched to a gene: 7. This CDR3 is built from 15 residues. The germline CDR1 and CDR2 sequences are MDHEN and SYDVKM. The gene calls are TRBV28 and TRBJ2-7, with 7 bases lining up with TRBD1. The material was CD4+ or CD8+ T cells sorted from blood, obtained in a trial of the OX40 agonist ivuxolimab. The TCR comes from an adult with an advanced solid tumor such as melanoma, head and neck, liver or kidney cancer. The CDR3, as DNA: TGTGCCAGCAGTTTAGGGCCGGGACAGAACTACGAGCAGTACTTC. This codes for CASSLGPGQNYEQYF.